The T cell receptor (beta chain) under discussion was sequenced for a study of human T cells and chemical hapten exposure. As the library was built, unique molecular identifiers were attached to individual cDNA molecules. MiXCR, run by TCRdb on the RACE reads, gives a single entry per CDR3 protein. The sample yields approximately 52,000 distinct CDR3 sequences, roughly a tenth seen once. The time point was: pre-sensitization, week 0. Treatment: therapeutic diphenylcyclopropenone sensitization with weekly scalp DPC. CDR3 size: 16 residues. Trimming took 5 bases from V and 3 from J, leaving 23 bases between them. Germline V gene data show CDR1 as DFQATT and CDR2 as SNEGSKA (reference sequence). This clonotype was seen at least ten times.

The TCR sequence derives from a woman aged 40 to 50 with alopecia areata. Some clones in this sample may be carry-over from other donors' samples. This chain uses TRBV20-1 with TRBJ2-7, with D possibly being TRBD1 (6 bases). This specimen was whole blood, taken in connection with sensitization to the hapten diphenylcyclopropenone (DPC). CDR3 nucleotide sequence: TGCAGTGCTGGGGGCCCAACCGGGACAACTGACTACGAGCAGTACTTC. It translates to CSAGGPTGTTDYEQYF.